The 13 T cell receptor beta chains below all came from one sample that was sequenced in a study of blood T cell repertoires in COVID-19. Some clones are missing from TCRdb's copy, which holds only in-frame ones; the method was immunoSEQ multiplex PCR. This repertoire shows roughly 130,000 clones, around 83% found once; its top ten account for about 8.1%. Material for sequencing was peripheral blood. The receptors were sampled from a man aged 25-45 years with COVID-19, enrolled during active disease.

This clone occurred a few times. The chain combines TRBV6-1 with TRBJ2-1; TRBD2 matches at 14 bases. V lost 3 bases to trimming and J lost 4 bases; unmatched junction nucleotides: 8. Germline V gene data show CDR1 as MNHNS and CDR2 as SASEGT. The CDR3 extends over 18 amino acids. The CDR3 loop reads CASSDRTGTSGGYNEQFF. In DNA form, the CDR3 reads TGTGCCAGCAGTGATAGGACAGGGACTAGCGGGGGTTACAATGAGCAGTTCTTC.

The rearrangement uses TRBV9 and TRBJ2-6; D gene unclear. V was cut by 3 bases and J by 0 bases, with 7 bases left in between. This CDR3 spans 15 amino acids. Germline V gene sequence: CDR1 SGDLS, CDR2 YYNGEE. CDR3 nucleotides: TGTGCCAGCAGCGGCGTAAGCTCTGGGGCCAACGTCCTGACTTTC. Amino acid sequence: CASSGVSSGANVLTF.

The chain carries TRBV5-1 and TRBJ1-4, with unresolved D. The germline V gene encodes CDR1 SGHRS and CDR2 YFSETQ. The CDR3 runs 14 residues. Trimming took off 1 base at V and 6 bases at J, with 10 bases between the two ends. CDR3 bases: TGCGCCAGCAGCTTGTCCCCCGTAGATGAAAAACTGTTTTTT. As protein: CASSLSPVDEKLFF.

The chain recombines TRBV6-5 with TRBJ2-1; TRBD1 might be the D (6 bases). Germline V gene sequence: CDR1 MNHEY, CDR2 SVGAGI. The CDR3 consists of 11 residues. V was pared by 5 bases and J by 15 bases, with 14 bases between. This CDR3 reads CASSTGDMLFF. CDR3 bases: TGTGCCAGCAGTACCGGGGACATGCTGTTCTTC.

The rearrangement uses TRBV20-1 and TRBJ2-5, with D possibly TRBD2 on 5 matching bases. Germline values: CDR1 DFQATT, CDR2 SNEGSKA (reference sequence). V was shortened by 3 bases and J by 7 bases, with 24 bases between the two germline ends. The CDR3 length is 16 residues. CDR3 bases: TGCAGTGCTAGTCATTCTGTACTAGTTGGGGTCGGGACCCAGTACTTC. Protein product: CSASHSVLVGVGTQYF.

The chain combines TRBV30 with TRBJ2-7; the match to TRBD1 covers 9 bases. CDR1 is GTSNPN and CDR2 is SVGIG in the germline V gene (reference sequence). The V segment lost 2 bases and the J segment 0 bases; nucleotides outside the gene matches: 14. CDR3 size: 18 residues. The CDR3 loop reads CAWSSPEMGQGSSYEQYF. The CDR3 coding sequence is TGTGCCTGGAGTTCCCCCGAGATGGGACAGGGTTCCTCCTACGAGCAGTACTTC.

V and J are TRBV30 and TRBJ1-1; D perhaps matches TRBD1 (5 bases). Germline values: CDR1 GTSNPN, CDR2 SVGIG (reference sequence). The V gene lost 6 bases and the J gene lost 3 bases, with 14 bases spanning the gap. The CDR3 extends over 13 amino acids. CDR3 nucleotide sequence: TGTGCCTGCCTCGACGGGGGGTACACTGAAGCTTTCTTT. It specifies CACLDGGYTEAFF.

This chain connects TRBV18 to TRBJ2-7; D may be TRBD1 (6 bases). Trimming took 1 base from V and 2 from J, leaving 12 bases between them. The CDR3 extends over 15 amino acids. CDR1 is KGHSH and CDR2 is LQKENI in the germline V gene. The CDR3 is CASSPRLTGTYEQYF. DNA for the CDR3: TGTGCCAGCTCACCACGTCTCACAGGGACCTACGAGCAGTACTTC.

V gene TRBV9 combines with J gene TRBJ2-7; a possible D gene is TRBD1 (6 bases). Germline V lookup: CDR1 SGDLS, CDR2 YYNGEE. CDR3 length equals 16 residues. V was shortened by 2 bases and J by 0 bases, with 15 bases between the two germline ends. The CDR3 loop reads CASSVYDQGSSYEQYF. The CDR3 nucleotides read TGTGCCAGCAGCGTGTATGACCAGGGGAGCTCCTACGAGCAGTACTTC.

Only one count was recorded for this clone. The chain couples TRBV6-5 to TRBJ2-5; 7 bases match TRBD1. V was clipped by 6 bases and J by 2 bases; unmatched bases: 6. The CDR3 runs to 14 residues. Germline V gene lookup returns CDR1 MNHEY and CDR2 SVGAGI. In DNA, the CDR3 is TGTGCCAGCAGCTTACGGGACAGACAAGAGACCCAGTACTTC. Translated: CASSLRDRQETQYF.

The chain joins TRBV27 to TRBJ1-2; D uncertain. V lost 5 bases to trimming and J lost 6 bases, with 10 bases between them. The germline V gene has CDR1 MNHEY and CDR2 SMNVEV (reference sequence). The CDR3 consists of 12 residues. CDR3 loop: CASSPNRDGYTF. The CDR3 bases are TGTGCCAGCAGTCCGAACAGAGATGGCTACACCTTC.

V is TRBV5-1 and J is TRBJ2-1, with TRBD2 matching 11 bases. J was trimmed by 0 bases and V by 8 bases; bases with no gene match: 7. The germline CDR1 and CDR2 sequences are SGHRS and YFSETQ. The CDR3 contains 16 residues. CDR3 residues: CASGTSGLSSYNEQFF. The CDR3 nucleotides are TGCGCCAGTGGGACTAGCGGTTTGAGCTCCTACAATGAGCAGTTCTTC.

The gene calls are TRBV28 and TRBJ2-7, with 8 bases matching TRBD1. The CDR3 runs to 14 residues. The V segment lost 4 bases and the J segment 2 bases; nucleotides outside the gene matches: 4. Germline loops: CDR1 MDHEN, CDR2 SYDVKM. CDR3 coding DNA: TGTGCCAGCAGTTCTGGCAGGGGGCCCTACGAGCAGTACTTC. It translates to CASSSGRGPYEQYF.